These 30 T cell receptor beta chains were all obtained from the same sample, sequenced in a study of blood T cell repertoires in COVID-19. The table came from immunoSEQ multiplex PCR; TCRdb's copy has only in-frame clones and leaves some out. The sample consists of about 200,000 clones, 80% of them appearing once. The sequenced material came from peripheral blood. All receptors come from a human donor in a cohort sampled during active COVID-19.

This clone was counted a few times. The chain couples TRBV19 to TRBJ1-1; 8 nucleotides match TRBD1. The trim removed 3 bases at V and 4 bases at J, leaving 7 bases unmatched. Germline V CDR1 and CDR2: LNHDA, SQIVND (reference sequence). This CDR3 has 15 amino acids. The CDR3 here is CASSISRTGTTEAFF. In DNA form, the CDR3 reads TGTGCCAGTAGTATTAGTAGGACAGGGACCACTGAAGCTTTCTTT.

The V and J genes are TRBV24-1 and TRBJ2-5; D is undetermined. The germline V gene has CDR1 KGHDR and CDR2 SFDVKD. With 1 base removed from V and 2 bases from J, the gap between germline ends came to 10 bases. CDR3 length equals 15 residues. The DNA of the CDR3 is TGTGCCACCAGTGATTTTACGGCGGCACAAGAGACCCAGTACTTC. It specifies CATSDFTAAQETQYF.

Only a few counts were recorded for this clone. The rearrangement uses TRBV30 and TRBJ1-2; perhaps TRBD1 as D (5 bases). CDR1 and CDR2 from the germline V gene are GTSNPN and SVGIG (reference sequence). V lost 0 bases and J lost 7, with 12 bases in between. The CDR3 contains 13 residues. CDR3 sequence reads: CAWSVLQGAGYTF. The CDR3 DNA is TGTGCCTGGAGTGTACTCCAGGGTGCTGGCTACACCTTC.

This clone was seen just once. This rearrangement joins TRBV27 to TRBJ2-7; weak D call: TRBD2 (6 bases). The V gene lost 7 bases and the J gene lost 2 bases, with 21 bases spanning the gap. This CDR3 spans 16 amino acids. The germline V gene encodes CDR1 MNHEY and CDR2 SMNVEV (reference sequence). The CDR3 reads CASTSLRGLQTYEQYF. The CDR3 DNA follows: TGTGCCAGCACATCTTTAAGGGGACTTCAAACCTACGAGCAGTACTTC.

V usage is TRBV19 and J usage is TRBJ1-5; D gene unclear. The CDR3 sequence is 14 residues long. Germline CDR1 is LNHDA and CDR2 is SQIVND (reference sequence). The V gene lost 1 base and the J gene lost 4 bases, with 8 bases spanning the gap. The CDR3 protein is CASSIGQVNQPQHF. The DNA for the CDR3 is TGTGCCAGTAGTATAGGGCAGGTTAATCAGCCCCAGCATTTT.

The chain is built from TRBV7-8 and TRBJ1-2; no reliable D call. Germline CDR1 is SGHVS and CDR2 is FQNEAQ. Trimming pared 1 base from V and 6 bases from J, leaving 12 bases between. The CDR3 runs 14 residues. CDR3 nucleotide sequence: TGTGCCAGCAGCTTAGTTCCCGCCTCGGATGGCTACACCTTC. Its protein is CASSLVPASDGYTF.

This clone appeared a few times. The rearrangement joins TRBV10-2 to TRBJ2-5, with 8 positions matching TRBD2. Trimming at V came to 7 bases and at J to 5 bases, leaving 9 bases not matched to a gene. Germline CDR1 reads WSHSY; CDR2 reads SAAADI. The CDR3 runs 14 residues. The CDR3 sequence: CASTLSGSGETQYF. For the CDR3, the DNA is TGCGCCAGCACGCTCAGCGGGAGTGGGGAGACCCAGTACTTC.

Concerning this clone itself: Other nucleotide sequences from this sample produce the same CDR3. The J gene is TRBJ2-7, the V gene TRBV9; the match to TRBD1 covers 7 bases. Germline-derived CDR1 and CDR2 are SGDLS and YYNGEE. The J segment lost 2 bases and the V segment lost 5 bases, leaving 4 bases of the junction unmatched. This CDR3 contains 13 residues. The CDR3 loop is CASSRTGTYEQYF. The CDR3 nucleotides read TGTGCCAGCAGTCGGACAGGAACCTACGAGCAGTACTTC.

The V and J genes are TRBV5-8 and TRBJ2-5; 8 nucleotides line up with TRBD2. The CDR3 is made up of 18 amino acids. CDR1 is SGHTS, CDR2 YDEGEE, per germline. Trimming took 5 bases from V and 1 from J; bases not matched to a gene: 16. The CDR3 region is CASSQGFAASGLQETQYF. CDR3 nucleotides: TGTGCCAGCAGTCAGGGGTTTGCGGCTAGCGGGCTCCAAGAGACCCAGTACTTC.

This clone was counted a few times. The chain uses TRBV19 and TRBJ1-2, with 9 bases that match TRBD1. The ends lost 2 bases at V and 2 bases at J; junction bases unmatched: 3. This CDR3 is built from 15 residues. In germline, CDR1 is LNHDA, CDR2 SQIVND (reference sequence). This CDR3 reads CASSIRGTGNYGYTF. The CDR3 DNA reads TGTGCCAGTAGTATAAGGGGGACAGGGAACTATGGCTACACCTTC.

The CDR3: CASSLLSFGANVLTF. In nucleotides, the CDR3 is TGTGCCAGCAGCCTACTAAGTTTCGGGGCCAACGTCCTGACTTTC. V gene TRBV5-6 combines with J gene TRBJ2-6; D remains unclear. Per the germline V gene, CDR1 is SGHDT and CDR2 is YYEEEE. There are 15 residues in the CDR3. V shed 4 bases and J shed 4 bases, with 12 bases lying between them.

The CDR3 loop reads CSVWDSSLGGYTF. CDR3 sequence (DNA): TGCAGCGTTTGGGACTCCTCCCTGGGTGGCTACACCTTC. The chain recombines TRBV29-1 with TRBJ1-2, with a tentative D call TRBD1 (5 bases). The CDR3 is 13 amino acids. Trimming removed 5 bases at V and 7 bases at J, with 17 bases between. The germline CDR1 and CDR2 sequences are SQVTM and ANQGSEA.

This clone appeared once. This chain uses TRBV24-1 with TRBJ2-1; D unresolved. Per germline, CDR1 KGHDR and CDR2 SFDVKD. This CDR3 has 15 amino acids. V lost 4 bases, J lost 4 bases, and 13 bases lay in between. The CDR3: CATSDTTLLYNEQFF. Written as DNA, the CDR3 is TGTGCCACCAGTGACACTACCCTTCTTTACAATGAGCAGTTCTTC.

The chain employs TRBV9 and TRBJ2-6; no definite D call. The CDR3 has 15 amino acids. The germline V and J ends were trimmed by 5 bases and 0 bases, with 9 bases remaining between them. Germline loops: CDR1 SGDLS, CDR2 YYNGEE. The CDR3 protein is CASSDQVSGANVLTF. CDR3 nucleotide sequence: TGTGCCAGCAGTGACCAGGTCTCTGGGGCCAACGTCCTGACTTTC.

This clone was counted a few times. This rearrangement joins TRBV2 to TRBJ2-5, with unresolved D. In germline, CDR1 is SNHLY, CDR2 FYNNEI. The V end was cut by 8 bases, the J end by 5 bases, with 9 bases between. The CDR3 is made up of 11 amino acids. CDR3 amino acids: CASQVRETQYF. The DNA for the CDR3 is TGTGCCAGCCAGGTCCGGGAGACCCAGTACTTC.

The chain recombines TRBV7-2 with TRBJ2-1; 9 bases are shared with TRBD2. Germline CDR1 reads SGHTA; CDR2 reads FQGNSA. V shed 3 bases, J shed 5 bases, and the junction held 5 bases outside the gene matches. This CDR3 has 15 amino acids. The CDR3 sequence: CASSFPGTSHNEQFF. For the CDR3, the DNA is TGTGCCAGCAGCTTTCCCGGGACTAGCCACAATGAGCAGTTCTTC. The whole variable domain, filled in from reference TRBV7-2 and TRBJ2-1, reads GAGVSQSPSNKVTEKGKDVELRCDPISGHTALYWYRQSLGQGLEFLIYFQGNSAPDKSGLPSDRFSAERTGGSVSTLTIQRTQQEDSAVYLCASSFPGTSHNEQFFGPGTRLTVL.

The chain is built from TRBV27 and TRBJ1-5; D call uncertain. Trimming removed 0 bases at V and 0 bases at J, with 12 bases between. CDR1 and CDR2 (germline): MNHEY, SMNVEV (reference sequence). This CDR3 region has 17 residues. CDR3 protein: CASSLSRLRFSNQPQHF. The CDR3 nucleotides are TGTGCCAGCAGTTTATCGAGGTTACGATTTAGCAATCAGCCCCAGCATTTT.

This clone is a singleton in its sample. The CDR3 sequence is CASSHGGGPYNEQFF. CDR3 nucleotide sequence: TGTGCCAGCAGTCACGGGGGTGGTCCCTACAATGAGCAGTTCTTC. The chain links TRBV6-2 or TRBV6-3 to TRBJ2-1; tentative D call: TRBD2 (6 bases). V dropped 5 bases and J dropped 2 bases, with 13 bases sitting between them. Germline V gene data show CDR1 as MNHEY and CDR2 as SVGEGT. CDR3 size: 15 residues.

The chain joins TRBV5-1 to TRBJ2-7, with 7 bases lining up with TRBD1. V was pared by 6 bases and J by 1 base, with 10 bases of the junction left unmatched. Germline V gene sequence: CDR1 SGHRS, CDR2 YFSETQ. There are 15 residues in the CDR3. The CDR3 reads CASTRTGQTSYEQYF. Here the CDR3 DNA reads TGCGCCAGCACCCGGACGGGACAGACTTCCTACGAGCAGTACTTC.

J is TRBJ1-1 and V is TRBV19; no clear D. V lost 2 bases and J 2 bases, leaving 9 bases between the germline ends. The V gene's germline CDR1 is LNHDA and CDR2 SQIVND (reference sequence). The CDR3 spans 14 residues. The CDR3 sequence is CASSISGRNTEAFF. CDR3 DNA sequence: TGTGCCAGTAGTATAAGCGGGAGAAACACTGAAGCTTTCTTT.

V and J are TRBV6-5 and TRBJ2-1; tentatively, D is TRBD1 (6 bases). With 5 bases removed from V and 0 bases from J, the gap between germline ends came to 8 bases. This CDR3 has 14 residues. In germline, CDR1 is MNHEY, CDR2 SVGAGI. The CDR3 here is CASSPRGSYNEQFF. CDR3 in DNA: TGTGCCAGCAGTCCCAGGGGCTCCTACAATGAGCAGTTCTTC.

V gene TRBV4-3 combines with J gene TRBJ1-6, with no clear D. V was shortened by 0 bases and J by 0 bases, with 12 bases between the two germline ends. The CDR3 runs 18 residues. Germline V gene sequence: CDR1 LGHNA, CDR2 YSLEER. CDR3 loop: CASSQDLVGSSYNSPLHF. The CDR3 bases are TGCGCCAGCAGCCAAGATCTGGTGGGGAGCTCCTATAATTCACCCCTCCACTTT.

This chain joins TRBV6-2 or TRBV6-3 and TRBJ2-6; 9 bases align to TRBD2. CDR1 is MNHEY and CDR2 is SVGEGT in the germline V gene. Trimming took 4 bases from V and 2 from J; bases not matched to a gene: 6. The CDR3 runs to 17 residues. CDR3 residues: CASSSASGVPGANVLTF. The CDR3 DNA reads as TGTGCCAGCAGTTCGGCTAGCGGGGTCCCTGGGGCCAACGTCCTGACTTTC.

In DNA, the CDR3 is TGTGCCAGCAGCTTAGGAGTCGTGGGGGGACAAGAGACCCAGTACTTC. Its translation: CASSLGVVGGQETQYF. This chain links TRBV7-2 with TRBJ2-5, with a weak D call TRBD2 (6 bases). The length of the CDR3 is 16 residues. The V gene's germline CDR1 is SGHTA and CDR2 FQGNSA. The V and J ends lost 1 base and 2 bases respectively, with 14 bases between them. Combining the CDR3 with reference TRBV7-2 and TRBJ2-5 gives the whole variable domain GAGVSQSPSNKVTEKGKDVELRCDPISGHTALYWYRQSLGQGLEFLIYFQGNSAPDKSGLPSDRFSAERTGGSVSTLTIQRTQQEDSAVYLCASSLGVVGGQETQYFGPGTRLLVL.

V gene TRBV25-1 combines with J gene TRBJ1-4; D possibly corresponds to TRBD1 (5 bases). Germline V gene sequence: CDR1 MGHDK, CDR2 SYGVNS. The CDR3 totals 13 residues. Trimming left V 7 bases short and J 4 bases short, with 10 bases between. The CDR3 spells CASTDSLNEKLFF. The CDR3 coding sequence is TGTGCCAGCACCGACAGCCTTAATGAAAAACTGTTTTTT.

This chain joins TRBV9 and TRBJ2-6; TRBD2 might be the D (6 bases). Trimming pared 7 bases from V and 0 bases from J, leaving 11 bases between. The CDR3 sequence is 15 residues long. CDR1 is SGDLS, CDR2 YYNGEE, per germline. As DNA, the CDR3 is TGTGCCAGCGGGGGGAGTAGCTCTGGGGCCAACGTCCTGACTTTC. It specifies CASGGSSSGANVLTF.

This clone appeared a few times. The rearrangement links TRBV27 to TRBJ2-7; the match to TRBD2 covers 7 bases. CDR1 and CDR2 from the germline V gene are MNHEY and SMNVEV (reference sequence). There are 15 residues in the CDR3. V was clipped by 5 bases and J by 2 bases; unmatched bases: 9. The DNA for the CDR3 is TGTGCCAGCAGTCCACCGACTAGCTCCCCCTACGAGCAGTACTTC. As protein: CASSPPTSSPYEQYF.

The chain employs TRBV5-1 and TRBJ1-1; TRBD1 matches at 10 bases. This CDR3 region has 15 residues. Trimming removed 4 bases from V and 6 bases from J; junction bases left unmatched: 9. Germline values: CDR1 SGHRS, CDR2 YFSETQ. CDR3 nucleotide sequence: TGCGCCAGCAGCATGGACAGGGGGTTCAGTCCTGAAGCTTTCTTT. Its translation: CASSMDRGFSPEAFF.

V is TRBV7-9 and J is TRBJ2-1, with TRBD1 as a possible D gene (6 bases). This CDR3 contains 16 residues. Looked up from germline, CDR1 is SEHNR and CDR2 is FQNEAQ (reference sequence). V was shortened by 5 bases and J by 0 bases, with 14 bases between the two germline ends. Written as DNA, the CDR3 is TGTGCCAGCAGCCCCCGAGGACAGAGCTCCTACAATGAGCAGTTCTTC. Translated, it gives CASSPRGQSSYNEQFF.

Concerning this clone: Germline is not matched at one junction end, which may reflect a read error. V and J are TRBV2 and TRBJ1-2; 7 bases align to TRBD1. Germline assignment: CDR1 SNHLY and CDR2 FYNNEI. The length of the CDR3 is 11 residues. CDR3 DNA: TGTGCCAGCAGTGAAGAGGGACAGCGGTACTTC. Translation: CASSEEGQRYF. Together with reference TRBV2 and TRBJ1-2, the CDR3 gives the full variable domain: EPEVTQTPSHQVTQMGQEVILRCVPISNHLYFYWYRQILGQKVEFLVSFYNNEISEKSEIFDDQFSVERPDGSNFTLKIRSTKLEDSAMYFCASSEEGQRYFGSGTRLTVV.